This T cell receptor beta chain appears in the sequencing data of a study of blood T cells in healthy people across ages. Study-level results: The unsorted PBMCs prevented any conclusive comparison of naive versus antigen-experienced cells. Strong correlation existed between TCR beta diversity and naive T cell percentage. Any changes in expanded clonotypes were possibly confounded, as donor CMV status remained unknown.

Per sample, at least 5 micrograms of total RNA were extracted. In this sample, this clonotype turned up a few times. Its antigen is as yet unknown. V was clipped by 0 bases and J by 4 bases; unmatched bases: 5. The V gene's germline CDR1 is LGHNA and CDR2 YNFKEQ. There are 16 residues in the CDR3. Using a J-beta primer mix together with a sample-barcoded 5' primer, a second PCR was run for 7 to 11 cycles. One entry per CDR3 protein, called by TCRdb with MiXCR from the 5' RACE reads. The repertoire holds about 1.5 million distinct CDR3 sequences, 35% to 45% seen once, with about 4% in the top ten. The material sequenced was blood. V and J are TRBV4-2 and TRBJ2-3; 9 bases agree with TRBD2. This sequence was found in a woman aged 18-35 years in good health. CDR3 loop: CASSQEAGGTPDTQYF. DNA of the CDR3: TGTGCCAGCAGCCAAGAGGCGGGAGGGACGCCAGATACGCAGTATTTT.